The text below deals with one T cell receptor (beta chain). The antigen remains undetermined. The CDR3 is 15 residues long. This record comes from a study of T cells expressing NK-cell markers. Study-level background: Seven HCMV-seropositive donors and one seronegative donor made up the eight sequenced donors.

TCRdb re-called the 5' RACE reads and shows each CDR3 protein once, DNA omitted. This table holds 350,000 to 500,000 distinct CDR3 sequences. Study-wide points: Of the CD8+ T cell pool in about 6 donors, about 1.0-8% was accounted for by dominant NKG2C+ clonotypes. Several of the donors also had these clonotypes leading their CD3+CD56-NKG2C+ fraction.

The sample taken for sequencing was blood T cells: a sorted CD56 or NKG2C T cell subset, CD4+ or CD8+ T cells, or bulk PBMC T cells (not recorded which). The chain carries TRBV12-3 or TRBV12-4 and TRBJ2-1. The TCR originated in a woman between 18 and 70 years old in good health. CDR3 sequence reads: CASSPVGGPYNEQFF.